One and the same sample provided the 27 T cell receptor beta chains below, sequenced in a study of cytomegalovirus exposure and HLA in healthy donors. The repertoire was sequenced with immunoSEQ multiplex PCR; TCRdb's copy has only in-frame clones and lacks some. The repertoire holds around 220,000 clones, with around 80% as singletons. The sample was PBMCs. These receptors came from a woman aged 25 to 45 in good health and CMV-seropositive.

The chain couples TRBV4-3 to TRBJ1-4, with D perhaps matching TRBD1 (5 bases). CDR1 LGHNA and CDR2 YSLEER come from the germline V gene. The CDR3 has 14 residues. Trimming cost V 1 base and J 5 bases, with 8 bases left between them. Here the CDR3 DNA reads TGCGCCAGCAGCCAAGGACAGATGAATGAAAAACTGTTTTTT. Translated: CASSQGQMNEKLFF.

J is TRBJ2-7 and V is TRBV2; 12 bases align to TRBD2. V lost 6 bases, J lost 2 bases, and 8 bases stayed unmatched. CDR1 and CDR2 (germline): SNHLY, FYNNEI. The CDR3 is made up of 16 amino acids. CDR3 bases: TGTGCCAGCAGATACAGAGGACTAGCGGGGACCTACGAGCAGTACTTC. Translated, it gives CASRYRGLAGTYEQYF.

The chain is built from TRBV19 and TRBJ1-5, with TRBD1 matching over 7 bases. V gave up 10 bases and J gave up 6 bases; unmatched junction bases: 15. Germline V gene sequence: CDR1 LNHDA, CDR2 SQIVND (reference sequence). This CDR3 has 15 residues. The CDR3 loop reads CATSTGIFNIQPQHF. Written as DNA, the CDR3 is TGTGCCACCTCGACAGGGATCTTCAACATTCAGCCCCAGCATTTT.

The J gene is TRBJ1-5, the V gene TRBV2; D unclear. Trimming stripped 4 bases from V and 6 bases from J, with 13 bases between. The CDR3 runs to 14 residues. CDR1 is SNHLY, CDR2 FYNNEI, per germline. The CDR3 DNA sequence: TGTGCCAGCAGTGGGGGTCGGCTTGCTCAGCCCCAGCATTTT. It specifies CASSGGRLAQPQHF.

This clone turned up a few times. The chain recombines TRBV29-1 with TRBJ2-5, with TRBD2 identical over 11 bases. The V gene end was trimmed by 1 base and the J gene end by 5 bases; junction bases not matched to a gene: 0. This CDR3 is 13 amino acids long. Germline V lookup: CDR1 SQVTM, CDR2 ANQGSEA. The CDR3 DNA is TGCAGCGTTGAAGCTAGCGGGGGGGAGACCCAGTACTTC. Translation: CSVEASGGETQYF.

V and J are TRBV28 and TRBJ2-7; no firm D call. Trimming took 3 bases from V and 2 from J, leaving 14 bases between them. The V gene's germline CDR1 is MDHEN and CDR2 SYDVKM. This CDR3 has 15 residues. The CDR3 sequence is CASSLQTRVPYEQYF. CDR3 nucleotides: TGTGCCAGCAGTTTGCAGACACGGGTCCCCTACGAGCAGTACTTC.

The genes are TRBV6-5 and TRBJ2-1; possibly TRBD1 for D (6 bases). V was clipped by 6 bases and J by 5 bases, with 11 bases between them. Germline CDR1 MNHEY, CDR2 SVGAGI. CDR3 length: 13 residues. CDR3 in amino acids: CASRDDRNNEQFF. The CDR3 region has the DNA TGTGCCAGCAGGGACGACAGGAACAATGAGCAGTTCTTC.

V gene TRBV27 combines with J gene TRBJ2-4; maybe TRBD2 (6 bases). V lost 9 bases, J lost 7 bases, and 16 bases lay in between. CDR3 size: 13 residues. In germline, CDR1 is MNHEY, CDR2 SMNVEV (reference sequence). For the CDR3, the DNA is TGTGCCAGTCTTGGAGGGGATAGGAACATTCAGTACTTC. Encoded protein: CASLGGDRNIQYF.

This clone turned up a few times. V and J are TRBV4-2 and TRBJ2-7; no clear D gene. Germline CDR1 LGHNA, CDR2 YNFKEQ. V was trimmed by 4 bases and J by 0 bases, leaving 10 bases between them. The length of the CDR3 is 14 residues. The CDR3 spells CASSPSGSSYEQYF. Here the CDR3 DNA reads TGTGCCAGCAGCCCCTCGGGCAGCTCCTACGAGCAGTACTTC.

The genes are TRBV11-2 and TRBJ1-1; D unresolved. The CDR3 consists of 14 residues. Germline-derived CDR1 and CDR2 are SGHAT and FQNNGV. With 7 bases removed from V and 1 base from J, the gap between germline ends came to 13 bases. CDR3 bases: TGTGCCAGCACCAATCCCCCCGGGAACACTGAAGCTTTCTTT. Protein sequence: CASTNPPGNTEAFF.

CDR3 in DNA: TGTGCCAGCAGTTTATCGGGGGGACAGAAAAAAGCTTTCTTT. Amino acid sequence: CASSLSGGQKKAFF. V gene TRBV27 combines with J gene TRBJ1-1, with TRBD1 identical over 7 bases. This CDR3 comprises 14 residues. With 0 bases clipped from V and 9 bases from J, the junction kept 7 bases outside the gene matches. Looked up from germline, CDR1 is MNHEY and CDR2 is SMNVEV (reference sequence).

This clone was detected once. V gene TRBV5-1 combines with J gene TRBJ2-3; 7 positions match TRBD2. The CDR3 covers 15 residues. V lost 7 bases, J lost 5 bases, and 13 bases stayed unmatched. Per the germline V gene, CDR1 is SGHRS and CDR2 is YFSETQ. CDR3 DNA: TGCGCCAGCGTTATGGGAGGGCCGAGTGAAGATACGCAGTATTTT. Its protein product is CASVMGGPSEDTQYF.

The chain recombines TRBV7-3 with TRBJ2-7; D is ambiguous. The germline V gene has CDR1 SGHTA and CDR2 FQGTGA. V was clipped by 2 bases and J by 0 bases, with 8 bases between them. There are 14 residues in the CDR3. CDR3 protein: CASSLSENSYEQYF. The CDR3 nucleotides are TGTGCCAGCAGCTTATCAGAGAACTCCTACGAGCAGTACTTC.

J is TRBJ1-5 and V is TRBV6-6; possible D gene TRBD1, 5 bases. The ends were cut back, 0 bases at V and 4 bases at J, with 13 bases in the middle. The germline gives CDR1 MNHNY, CDR2 SVGAGI (reference sequence). The CDR3 is 16 amino acids. The CDR3 region has the DNA TGTGCCAGCAGTTACTCCATCAGGGAATCAAATCAGCCCCAGCATTTT. This sequence encodes CASSYSIRESNQPQHF.

This chain uses TRBV27 with TRBJ1-2; D gene ambiguous. The germline gives CDR1 MNHEY, CDR2 SMNVEV (reference sequence). The CDR3 runs to 14 residues. V dropped 6 bases and J dropped 2 bases, with 13 bases sitting between them. CDR3 coding DNA: TGTGCCAGCAGCCCACGGACGGACAACTATGGCTACACCTTC. It translates to CASSPRTDNYGYTF.

The chain links TRBV28 to TRBJ2-7, with TRBD1 matching over 8 bases. The CDR3 runs 12 residues. From germline, CDR1 is MDHEN and CDR2 SYDVKM. V trimming: 10 bases; J trimming: 3 bases; junction bases outside the gene matches: 5. In DNA form, the CDR3 reads TGTGCCACAACAGGGGGTGGCTACGAGCAGTACTTC. Translating it yields CATTGGGYEQYF.

The genes are TRBV25-1 and TRBJ2-7; D not certain. Germline CDR1 is MGHDK and CDR2 is SYGVNS. The V and J ends lost 5 bases and 0 bases respectively, with 14 bases between them. CDR3 size: 15 residues. The CDR3 sequence: CASSWLTASSYEQYF. Here the CDR3 DNA reads TGTGCCAGCAGTTGGTTGACGGCCAGCTCCTACGAGCAGTACTTC.

This rearrangement joins TRBV4-2 to TRBJ2-7; D gene unclear. V gave up 4 bases and J gave up 1 base, with 23 bases separating them. Looked up from germline, CDR1 is LGHNA and CDR2 is YNFKEQ. The CDR3 runs to 18 residues. The CDR3 nucleotides are TGTGCCAGCAGCCTCCTAAAATCTGAACAGTCAACATCCTACGAGCAGTACTTC. Its translation: CASSLLKSEQSTSYEQYF.

This clone came up once. V and J are TRBV5-6 and TRBJ1-5; perhaps TRBD1 as D (5 bases). Trimming stripped 1 base from V and 6 bases from J, with 14 bases between. Germline V gene sequence: CDR1 SGHDT, CDR2 YYEEEE. The CDR3 contains 15 residues. The CDR3 protein is CASSLLGVSGQPQHF. The DNA of the CDR3 is TGTGCCAGCAGCTTGTTGGGGGTTTCGGGTCAGCCCCAGCATTTT.

This chain uses TRBV12-5 with TRBJ1-1; D is possibly TRBD1 (6 bases). Per the germline V gene, CDR1 is LGHNT and CDR2 is FRNRAP. This CDR3 has 17 residues. Trimming cost V 0 bases and J 8 bases, with 22 bases left between them. As DNA, the CDR3 is TGTGCTAGTGGTTTGGTTCGAACCCAGACAGGAAACCCCGAAGCTTTCTTT. It specifies CASGLVRTQTGNPEAFF.

This rearrangement joins TRBV19 to TRBJ2-1; 10 nucleotides align to TRBD2. V shed 4 bases, J shed 4 bases, and the junction held 4 bases outside the gene matches. This CDR3 is 15 amino acids long. The germline CDR1 and CDR2 sequences are LNHDA and SQIVND (reference sequence). This chain's CDR3 is CASSNLAGGYNEQFF. The CDR3 DNA follows: TGTGCCAGTAGTAATTTAGCGGGAGGTTACAATGAGCAGTTCTTC.

The CDR3 loop reads CATSSTGNTEAFF. As DNA, the CDR3 is TGTGCCACCAGCAGCACAGGGAACACTGAAGCTTTCTTT. V is TRBV15 and J is TRBJ1-1, with D perhaps TRBD1 (5 bases). Germline V CDR1 and CDR2: LNHNV, YYDKDF (reference sequence). This CDR3 is 13 amino acids long. V lost 3 bases, J lost 1 base, and 6 bases lay in between.

The chain uses TRBV2 and TRBJ2-7, with D uncertain. Trimming removed 2 bases at V and 2 bases at J, with 10 bases between. Germline lookup yields CDR1 SNHLY and CDR2 FYNNEI. The CDR3 loop spans 14 amino acids. In DNA form, the CDR3 reads TGTGCCAGCAGTGAATACCGCTTCCCCTACGAGCAGTACTTC. Protein sequence: CASSEYRFPYEQYF.

This chain links TRBV10-3 with TRBJ2-3, with TRBD1 as a possible D gene (5 bases). The CDR3 consists of 14 residues. V lost 9 bases and J lost 3, with 16 bases in between. From germline, CDR1 is ENHRY and CDR2 SYGVKD. Written as DNA, the CDR3 is TGTGCCATAAGAGACAGTTTTGGGACAGATACGCAGTATTTT. Translating gives CAIRDSFGTDTQYF.

V is TRBV4-3 and J is TRBJ1-2; D unresolved. Germline lookup yields CDR1 LGHNA and CDR2 YSLEER. This CDR3 spans 14 amino acids. V was trimmed by 1 base and J by 5 bases, leaving 11 bases between them. For the CDR3, the DNA is TGCGCCAGCAGCCAAGTGGGGTTAGAGTATGGCTACACCTTC. Protein product: CASSQVGLEYGYTF.

This sequence joins TRBV30 and TRBJ2-5, with D maybe TRBD2 (6 bases). The CDR3 is 14 amino acids. Germline loops: CDR1 GTSNPN, CDR2 SVGIG (reference sequence). V was cut by 4 bases and J by 2 bases, with 14 bases left in between. The CDR3 sequence: CAWNVGAGQETQYF. In DNA, the CDR3 is TGTGCCTGGAACGTCGGGGCGGGACAAGAGACCCAGTACTTC.

The rearrangement joins TRBV6-5 to TRBJ2-7; 9 nucleotides agree with TRBD2. In germline, CDR1 is MNHEY, CDR2 SVGAGI. The CDR3 covers 14 residues. V lost 2 bases to trimming and J lost 1 base; unmatched junction nucleotides: 0. CDR3 sequence reads: CASSYAGGSYEQYF. The CDR3 bases are TGTGCCAGCAGTTACGCGGGAGGGTCCTACGAGCAGTACTTC.